This T cell receptor (beta chain) originates from a study of shared clonotypes between healthy human individuals. Study-level background: The cohort had two women and a few men, ages 18 to 49.

General observations from the study: A handful of donors shared 4.5% to 6.5% of their naive CD4 clonotypes. Rarefaction curves obtained for sorted subsets showed sequencing incomplete despite large depth.

Profiling relied on immunoSEQ multiplex PCR, and the TCRdb table lists in-frame clones only, not all of them. The table has 85,000 to 100,000 clones, 65% to 70% seen once. This CDR3 contains 18 residues. Germline V gene data show CDR1 as SGHAT and CDR2 as FQNNGV. V shed 5 bases and J 8 bases; nucleotides not matched to a gene: 19. This clone was found once. Its antigen is unknown. Each CD8 memory set brought CD45RO+ cells together with CCR7-negative CD45RA+ TemRA cells. This chain links TRBV11-2 with TRBJ1-4, with 8 bases aligning to TRBD1. Material: memory CD8+ T cells sorted from blood. Subset described: CD45RO+ cells pooled with CCR7-negative TemRA cells. This receptor was obtained from a young man in good health. This chain's CDR3 is CASSRLSRPGGAREKLFF. The CDR3, as DNA: TGTGCCAGCAGCCGGCTTTCTCGACCAGGGGGCGCTAGGGAAAAACTGTTTTTT.